These 29 T cell receptor beta chains were sequenced from one sample in a study of OX40 agonist ivuxolimab in advanced cancers. Some clones are missing from TCRdb's copy, which holds only in-frame ones; the method was immunoSEQ multiplex PCR. The table lists tens of thousands of clones, 83% of them singletons, with 3% to 3.5% in the top ten. This material consisted of CD4+ or CD8+ T cells sorted from blood, taken in a trial of the OX40 agonist ivuxolimab. The receptor set was obtained from an adult with an advanced solid tumor such as melanoma, head and neck, liver or kidney cancer.

V is TRBV7-8 and J is TRBJ1-5, with D maybe TRBD1 (5 bases). V was trimmed by 4 bases and J by 0 bases, leaving 13 bases between them. Germline CDR1 is SGHVS and CDR2 is FQNEAQ. The CDR3 contains 16 residues. The CDR3 coding sequence is TGTGCCAGCAGCTACGGGGGGGAGTATAGCAATCAGCCCCAGCATTTT. It codes for CASSYGGEYSNQPQHF.

The chain uses TRBV28 and TRBJ1-5, with 7 nucleotides matching TRBD1. CDR1 is MDHEN, CDR2 SYDVKM, per germline. This CDR3 spans 15 amino acids. After removal of 2 bases from V and 2 bases from J, the junction contained 3 bases not matched to a gene. CDR3 sequence reads: CASSLQGGRNQPQHF. CDR3 DNA: TGTGCCAGCAGTTTACAGGGGGGTCGCAATCAGCCCCAGCATTTT.

This rearrangement joins TRBV6-1 to TRBJ1-6; tentatively, D is TRBD1 (6 bases). Between the trimmed V and J ends, which lost 0 bases and 10 bases, there was a span of 16 bases. This CDR3 comprises 16 residues. Germline V gene sequence: CDR1 MNHNS, CDR2 SASEGT. This CDR3 is CASSEALGGGLSPLHF. The CDR3 DNA reads TGTGCCAGCAGTGAAGCGCTCGGAGGGGGTCTATCACCCCTCCACTTT.

This clone was counted a few times. The chain recombines TRBV19 with TRBJ1-2; D is ambiguous. The V and J ends lost 4 bases and 1 base respectively, with 16 bases between them. The germline V gene has CDR1 LNHDA and CDR2 SQIVND (reference sequence). The CDR3 runs 16 residues. The CDR3 bases are TGTGCCAGTAGTACATTATTAAGACTGATTAACTATGGCTACACCTTC. It specifies CASSTLLRLINYGYTF.

CDR3 DNA: TGTGCCACTCGCCGGGGGAGCGGAGAGACCCAGTACTTC. Residues: CATRRGSGETQYF. The chain has TRBV6-5 and TRBJ2-5; D perhaps matches TRBD2 (6 bases). Germline V gene sequence: CDR1 MNHEY, CDR2 SVGAGI. V dropped 10 bases and J dropped 4 bases, with 16 bases sitting between them. The CDR3 is 13 amino acids.

The gene calls are TRBV6-1 and TRBJ2-7, with 9 bases aligning to TRBD2. The CDR3 is made up of 18 amino acids. J gave up 2 bases and V 3 bases, and 14 bases lay outside the gene matches. Germline V CDR1 and CDR2: MNHNS, SASEGT. The CDR3 nucleotides read TGTGCCAGCAGTGACCGACACTCTACGGCTAGCGGGACCTACGAGCAGTACTTC. Its protein is CASSDRHSTASGTYEQYF.

This chain links TRBV10-3 with TRBJ1-5; the D is unclear. V lost 4 bases to trimming and J lost 0 bases, with 7 bases between them. The CDR3 covers 14 residues. Germline loops: CDR1 ENHRY, CDR2 SYGVKD. The DNA of the CDR3 is TGTGCCATCAGTGCGGACCTTAGCAATCAGCCCCAGCATTTT. Its protein product is CAISADLSNQPQHF.

This clone has a single count. The chain has TRBV2 and TRBJ2-5, with TRBD2 matching 7 bases. Germline V gene data show CDR1 as SNHLY and CDR2 as FYNNEI. This CDR3 is built from 13 residues. Trimming cost V 8 bases and J 5 bases; bases outside gene matches: 8. This CDR3 reads CASGGSGYETQYF. For the CDR3, the DNA is TGTGCCAGCGGTGGTAGCGGGTATGAGACCCAGTACTTC.

CDR3 sequence: CASSSGQSSPLHF. CDR3 sequence (DNA): TGTGCCAGCAGCTCAGGACAGTCTTCACCCCTCCACTTT. The V and J genes are TRBV7-9 and TRBJ1-6, with D perhaps TRBD1 (6 bases). Germline V CDR1 and CDR2: SEHNR, FQNEAQ (reference sequence). The CDR3 runs 13 residues. V gave up 4 bases and J gave up 9 bases, with 10 bases separating them.

The J gene is TRBJ1-6, the V gene TRBV15; D uncertain. The CDR3 runs to 15 residues. CDR1 and CDR2 from the germline V gene are LNHNV and YYDKDF (reference sequence). Trimming took 3 bases from V and 10 from J, leaving 16 bases between them. DNA for the CDR3: TGTGCCACCAGCAGGCTACCCCAAGGCGGGTCACCCCTCCACTTT. Encoded protein: CATSRLPQGGSPLHF.

The chain's CDR3 is CASSLADFTRTDTQYF. The CDR3, as DNA: TGCGCCAGCAGCTTGGCCGACTTCACCCGAACAGATACGCAGTATTTT. The chain joins TRBV5-1 to TRBJ2-3; D not resolved. This CDR3 region has 16 residues. V dropped 0 bases and J dropped 3 bases, with 14 bases sitting between them. Germline CDR1 and CDR2: SGHRS and YFSETQ. Using reference TRBV5-1 and TRBJ2-3 for the parts outside the CDR3, the full variable domain is KAGVTQTPRYLIKTRGQQVTLSCSPISGHRSVSWYQQTPGQGLQFLFEYFSETQRNKGNFPGRFSGRQFSNSRSEMNVSTLELGDSALYLCASSLADFTRTDTQYFGPGTRLTVL.

This clone was seen a few times. V gene TRBV6-5 combines with J gene TRBJ1-5; D gene ambiguous. This CDR3 has 13 amino acids. V lost 4 bases and J lost 4, with 8 bases in between. In germline, CDR1 is MNHEY, CDR2 SVGAGI. The CDR3, as DNA: TGTGCCAGCAGTTTCTCGAAAAATCAGCCCCAGCATTTT. The encoded protein is CASSFSKNQPQHF.

The chain couples TRBV6-6 to TRBJ1-2, with 7 bases aligning to TRBD1. Germline-derived CDR1 and CDR2 are MNHNY and SVGAGI (reference sequence). The CDR3 has 14 residues. V lost 5 bases to trimming and J lost 1 base; unmatched junction nucleotides: 4. CDR3 loop: CASSQGQVNYGYTF. CDR3 DNA sequence: TGTGCCAGCAGTCAAGGACAGGTTAACTATGGCTACACCTTC.

The V call is TRBV19, the J call TRBJ1-6; D uncertain. The CDR3 spans 11 residues. The V end was cut by 7 bases, the J end by 8 bases, with 6 bases between. Germline lookup yields CDR1 LNHDA and CDR2 SQIVND (reference sequence). CDR3 loop: CASNPYSPLHF. The CDR3 DNA reads TGTGCCAGTAACCCTTATTCACCCCTCCACTTT.

The chain recombines TRBV11-3 with TRBJ2-5, with a weak D call TRBD2 (6 bases). V lost 2 bases, J lost 2 bases, and 9 bases lay in between. Germline V gene data show CDR1 as SGHNT and CDR2 as YENEEA. The length of the CDR3 is 14 residues. The CDR3 DNA is TGTGCCAGCAGCTTATCTAGCGCGCAAGAGACCCAGTACTTC. Its translation is CASSLSSAQETQYF.

This clone was picked up a small number of times. The sample contains more than one DNA sequence encoding this CDR3. The chain employs TRBV11-2 and TRBJ1-3, with no clear D. The V end was cut by 4 bases, the J end by 2 bases, with 9 bases between. Germline CDR1 reads SGHAT; CDR2 reads FQNNGV. This CDR3 spans 14 amino acids. This CDR3 reads CASSSRGTGNTIYF. CDR3 DNA: TGTGCCAGCAGCTCGCGGGGTACTGGAAACACCATATATTTT. Supplemented by reference TRBV11-2 and TRBJ1-3, the full variable domain reads EAGVAQSPRYKIIEKRQSVAFWCNPISGHATLYWYQQILGQGPKLLIQFQNNGVVDDSQLPKDRFSAERLKGVDSTLKIQPAKLEDSAVYLCASSSRGTGNTIYFGEGSWLTVV.

This clone has just one count. The chain combines TRBV6-5 with TRBJ1-5; D is undetermined. The CDR3 extends over 14 amino acids. Germline assignment: CDR1 MNHEY and CDR2 SVGAGI. Trimming shortened V by 8 bases and J by 0 bases, and 11 bases separated the two germline ends. CDR3 coding DNA: TGTGCCAGCGTATTCTCGTATAGCAATCAGCCCCAGCATTTT. Its translation is CASVFSYSNQPQHF.

This chain joins TRBV14 and TRBJ2-7; D remains ambiguous. The ends were cut back, 0 bases at V and 2 bases at J, with 8 bases in the middle. CDR1 and CDR2 (germline): SGHDN, FVKESK. CDR3 length: 14 residues. In DNA form, the CDR3 reads TGTGCCAGCAGCCAAGATGCCAGGACCTACGAGCAGTACTTC. It translates to CASSQDARTYEQYF.

J is TRBJ1-2 and V is TRBV9; 7 nucleotides align to TRBD1. V lost 0 bases to trimming and J lost 4 bases; unmatched junction nucleotides: 6. Germline CDR1 and CDR2: SGDLS and YYNGEE. The CDR3 runs 15 residues. The CDR3 DNA follows: TGTGCCAGCAGCGTAGCAGCCGGACAGGCCTATGGCTACACCTTC. This gives the protein CASSVAAGQAYGYTF.

The J gene is TRBJ1-1, the V gene TRBV19, with 7 bases that match TRBD1. Germline values: CDR1 LNHDA, CDR2 SQIVND (reference sequence). V dropped 5 bases and J dropped 1; count of bases not matched to a gene: 13. The CDR3 has 17 residues. The CDR3 reads CASSAVGQANSNTEAFF. The CDR3 bases are TGTGCCAGTAGTGCAGTCGGACAGGCAAACTCGAACACTGAAGCTTTCTTT.

The V call is TRBV2, the J call TRBJ1-4, with TRBD1 identical over 10 bases. This CDR3 region has 16 residues. Germline trimming cut 6 bases from V and 0 bases from J; bases unmatched to any gene: 4. Germline V lookup: CDR1 SNHLY, CDR2 FYNNEI. DNA for the CDR3: TGTGCCAGCAGAAAGGACAGGGGGTCAACTAATGAAAAACTGTTTTTT. This gives the protein CASRKDRGSTNEKLFF.

This chain links TRBV2 with TRBJ2-5; possibly TRBD1 or TRBD2 for D (7 bases each). CDR1 and CDR2 from the germline V gene are SNHLY and FYNNEI. CDR3 length equals 13 residues. With 8 bases removed from V and 5 bases from J, the gap between germline ends came to 15 bases. The CDR3 reads CASVRGGQETQYF. CDR3 coding DNA: TGTGCCAGCGTCAGGGGGGGGCAGGAGACCCAGTACTTC.

A single count supports this clone. The chain combines TRBV2 with TRBJ1-2; D is possibly TRBD1 (5 bases). This CDR3 is 13 amino acids long. V was cut by 7 bases and J by 8 bases, with 17 bases left in between. The germline CDR1 and CDR2 sequences are SNHLY and FYNNEI. CDR3 DNA: TGTGCCAGCACTACCAGGGCGCTGGAAGGCTACACCTTC. Its translation is CASTTRALEGYTF.

The CDR3 DNA follows: TGTGCCTGGAGTTTCAACATGAATAACGAAAAACTGTTTTTT. It codes for CAWSFNMNNEKLFF. V and J are TRBV30 and TRBJ1-4; D uncertain. CDR3 size: 14 residues. Trimming cost V 2 bases and J 8 bases, with 15 bases left between them. The germline gives CDR1 GTSNPN, CDR2 SVGIG (reference sequence). Looking up the rest from reference TRBV30 and TRBJ1-4 gives the full variable domain: SQTIHQWPATLVQPVGSPLSLECTVEGTSNPNLYWYRQAAGRGLQLLFYSVGIGQISSEVPQNLSASRPQDRQFILSSKKLLLSDSGFYLCAWSFNMNNEKLFFGSGTQLSVL.

The J gene is TRBJ2-2, the V gene TRBV6-1, with D possibly being TRBD1 or TRBD2 (5 bases each). The CDR3 has 14 amino acids. The V gene's germline CDR1 is MNHNS and CDR2 SASEGT. Trimming shortened V by 3 bases and J by 3 bases, and 8 bases separated the two germline ends. CDR3 bases: TGTGCCAGCAGTGACCAGGGAGACACCGGGGAGCTGTTTTTT. The encoded protein is CASSDQGDTGELFF.

This clone was observed a single time. CDR3 nucleotide sequence: TGTGCCAGCAGTTACGAATCTGGCAGGGGGATTTCACCCCTCCACTTT. Protein sequence: CASSYESGRGISPLHF. V usage is TRBV6-6 and J usage is TRBJ1-6, with TRBD1 matching over 7 bases. After removal of 2 bases from V and 9 bases from J, the junction contained 10 bases not matched to a gene. The germline V gene has CDR1 MNHNY and CDR2 SVGAGI (reference sequence). The length of the CDR3 is 16 residues.

The gene calls are TRBV6-4 and TRBJ2-1; TRBD2 agrees at 11 bases. Unmatched junction bases numbered 8, after V lost 5 bases and J lost 8 bases. This CDR3 is 15 amino acids long. Germline CDR1 and CDR2: MRHNA and SNTAGT. The CDR3 loop is CASSNLAGGVYEQFF. CDR3 nucleotide sequence: TGTGCCAGCAGTAATCTAGCGGGAGGAGTATATGAGCAGTTCTTC.

This chain links TRBV18 with TRBJ2-7, with TRBD1 identical over 8 bases. After removal of 5 bases from V and 2 bases from J, the junction contained 5 bases not matched to a gene. The CDR3 totals 14 residues. Germline values: CDR1 KGHSH, CDR2 LQKENI. CDR3 coding DNA: TGTGCCAGCTCATCCAGACAGGGGACCTACGAGCAGTACTTC. Amino acids: CASSSRQGTYEQYF.

The genes are TRBV5-6 and TRBJ2-7; 7 nucleotides match TRBD1. CDR1 SGHDT and CDR2 YYEEEE come from the germline V gene. Trimming cost V 4 bases and J 6 bases; bases outside gene matches: 7. CDR3 length equals 13 residues. This chain's CDR3 is CASSSRDRTEQYF. Here the CDR3 DNA reads TGTGCCAGCAGCAGCCGGGACAGAACCGAGCAGTACTTC.